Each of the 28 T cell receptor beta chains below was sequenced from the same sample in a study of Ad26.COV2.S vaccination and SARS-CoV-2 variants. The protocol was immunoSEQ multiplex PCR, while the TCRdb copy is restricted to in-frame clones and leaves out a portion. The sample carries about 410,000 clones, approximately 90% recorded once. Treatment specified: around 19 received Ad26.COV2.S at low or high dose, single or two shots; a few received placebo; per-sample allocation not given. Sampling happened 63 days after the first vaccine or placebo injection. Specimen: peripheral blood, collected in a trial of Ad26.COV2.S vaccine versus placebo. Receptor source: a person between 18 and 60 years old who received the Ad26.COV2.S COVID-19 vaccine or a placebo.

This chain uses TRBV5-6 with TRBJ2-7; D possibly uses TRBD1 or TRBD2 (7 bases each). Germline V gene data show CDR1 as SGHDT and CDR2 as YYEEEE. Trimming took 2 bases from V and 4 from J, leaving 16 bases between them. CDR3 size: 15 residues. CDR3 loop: CASSLGQGGRYEQYF. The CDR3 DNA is TGTGCCAGCAGCTTAGGTCAGGGGGGGAGGTACGAGCAGTACTTC.

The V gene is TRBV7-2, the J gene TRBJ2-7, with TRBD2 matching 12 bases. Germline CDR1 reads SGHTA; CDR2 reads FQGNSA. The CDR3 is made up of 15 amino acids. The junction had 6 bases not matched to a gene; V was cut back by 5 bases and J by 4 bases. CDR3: CASSVGTSGSYEQYF. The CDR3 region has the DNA TGTGCCAGCAGCGTCGGGACTAGCGGGTCTTACGAGCAGTACTTC.

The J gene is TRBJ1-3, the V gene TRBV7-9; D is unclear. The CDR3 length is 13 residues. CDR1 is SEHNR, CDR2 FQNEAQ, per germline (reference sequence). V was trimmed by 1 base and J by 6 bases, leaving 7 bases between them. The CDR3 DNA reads TGTGCCAGCAGCTTAGTGGCGCAAAACACCATATATTTT. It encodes CASSLVAQNTIYF.

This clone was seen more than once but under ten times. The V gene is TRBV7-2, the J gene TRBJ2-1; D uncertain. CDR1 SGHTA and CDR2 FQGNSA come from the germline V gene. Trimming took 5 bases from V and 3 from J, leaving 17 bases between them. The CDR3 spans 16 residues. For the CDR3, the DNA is TGTGCCAGCAGCCCCCGAATAGATTATTTCTACAATGAGCAGTTCTTC. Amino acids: CASSPRIDYFYNEQFF. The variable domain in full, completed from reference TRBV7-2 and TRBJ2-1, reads GAGVSQSPSNKVTEKGKDVELRCDPISGHTALYWYRQSLGQGLEFLIYFQGNSAPDKSGLPSDRFSAERTGGSVSTLTIQRTQQEDSAVYLCASSPRIDYFYNEQFFGPGTRLTVL.

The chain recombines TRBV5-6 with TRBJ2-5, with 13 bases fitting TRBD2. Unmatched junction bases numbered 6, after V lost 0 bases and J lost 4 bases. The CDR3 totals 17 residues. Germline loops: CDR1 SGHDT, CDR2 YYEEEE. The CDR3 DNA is TGTGCCAGCAGCTTGGTACTAGCGGGAGGGAGCTTAGAGACCCAGTACTTC. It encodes CASSLVLAGGSLETQYF. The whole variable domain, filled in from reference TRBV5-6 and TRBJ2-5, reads DAGVTQSPTHLIKTRGQQVTLRCSPKSGHDTVSWYQQALGQGPQFIFQYYEEEERQRGNFPDRFSGHQFPNYSSELNVNALLLGDSALYLCASSLVLAGGSLETQYFGPGTRLLVL.

CDR3 sequence (DNA): TGTGCCAGCAAACCGCCGGGCTCTGGAAACACCATATATTTT. Its protein product is CASKPPGSGNTIYF. This chain uses TRBV28 with TRBJ1-3; unclear D gene. V gave up 7 bases and J gave up 0 bases, with 10 bases separating them. CDR1 is MDHEN, CDR2 SYDVKM, per germline. This CDR3 has 14 residues.

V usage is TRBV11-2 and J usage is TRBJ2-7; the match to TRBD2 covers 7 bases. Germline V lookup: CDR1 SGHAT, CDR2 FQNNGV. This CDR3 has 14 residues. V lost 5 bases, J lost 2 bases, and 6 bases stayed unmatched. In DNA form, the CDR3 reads TGTGCCAGCAGCCTGTCTAGCGGTCCCTACGAGCAGTACTTC. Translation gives CASSLSSGPYEQYF.

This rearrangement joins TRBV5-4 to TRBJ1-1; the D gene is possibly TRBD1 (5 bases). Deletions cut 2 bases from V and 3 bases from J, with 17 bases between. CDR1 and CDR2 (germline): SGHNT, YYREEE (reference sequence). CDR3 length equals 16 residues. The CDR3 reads CASSFGGRGGYTEAFF. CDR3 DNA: TGTGCCAGCAGCTTCGGCGGACGGGGGGGGTACACTGAAGCTTTCTTT.

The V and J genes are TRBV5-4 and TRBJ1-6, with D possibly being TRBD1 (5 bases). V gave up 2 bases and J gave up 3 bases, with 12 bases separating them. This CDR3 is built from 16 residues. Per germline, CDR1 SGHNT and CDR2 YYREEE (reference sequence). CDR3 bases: TGTGCCAGCAGCTTTGGCAGGGAGGGCTATAATTCACCCCTCCACTTT. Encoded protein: CASSFGREGYNSPLHF.

CDR3 loop: CASSRNRDFGTGELFF. CDR3 nucleotides: TGTGCCAGCAGCCGAAACAGGGATTTCGGCACCGGGGAGCTGTTTTTT. V usage is TRBV4-2 and J usage is TRBJ2-2, with D perhaps matching TRBD1 (6 bases). CDR1 is LGHNA and CDR2 is YNFKEQ in the germline V gene. V was cut by 4 bases and J by 4 bases, with 16 bases left in between. CDR3 length: 16 amino acids.

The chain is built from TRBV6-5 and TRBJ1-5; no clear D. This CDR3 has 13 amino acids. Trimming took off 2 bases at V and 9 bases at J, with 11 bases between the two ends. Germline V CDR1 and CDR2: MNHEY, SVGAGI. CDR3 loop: CASSYEVSGPQHF. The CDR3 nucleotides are TGTGCCAGCAGTTACGAGGTCTCGGGGCCCCAGCATTTT.

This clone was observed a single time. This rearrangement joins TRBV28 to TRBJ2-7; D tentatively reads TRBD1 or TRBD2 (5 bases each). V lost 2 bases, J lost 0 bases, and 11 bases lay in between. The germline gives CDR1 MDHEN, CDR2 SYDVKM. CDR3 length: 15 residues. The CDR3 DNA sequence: TGTGCCAGCAGTTTACGGGACCTGAGCTCCTACGAGCAGTACTTC. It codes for CASSLRDLSSYEQYF.

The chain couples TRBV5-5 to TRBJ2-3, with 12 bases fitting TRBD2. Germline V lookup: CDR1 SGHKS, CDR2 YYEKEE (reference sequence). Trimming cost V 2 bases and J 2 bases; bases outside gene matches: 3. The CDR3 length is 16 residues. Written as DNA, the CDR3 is TGTGCCAGCAGCTTCCGACTAGCGGGAGCCACAGATACGCAGTATTTT. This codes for CASSFRLAGATDTQYF.

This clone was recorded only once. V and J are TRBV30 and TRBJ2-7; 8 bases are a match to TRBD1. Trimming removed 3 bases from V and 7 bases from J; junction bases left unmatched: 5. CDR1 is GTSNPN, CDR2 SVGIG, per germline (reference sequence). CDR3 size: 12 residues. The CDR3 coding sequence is TGTGCCTGGAGCCCGACAGGGGATGAGCAGTACTTC. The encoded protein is CAWSPTGDEQYF.

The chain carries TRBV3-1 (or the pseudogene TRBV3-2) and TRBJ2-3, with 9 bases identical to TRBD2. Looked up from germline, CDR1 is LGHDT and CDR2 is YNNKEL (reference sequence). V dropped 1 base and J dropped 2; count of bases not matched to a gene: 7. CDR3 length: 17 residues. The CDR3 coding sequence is TGTGCCAGCAGCCAAGTTTCCGGCGGGAGGGCCACAGATACGCAGTATTTT. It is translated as CASSQVSGGRATDTQYF.

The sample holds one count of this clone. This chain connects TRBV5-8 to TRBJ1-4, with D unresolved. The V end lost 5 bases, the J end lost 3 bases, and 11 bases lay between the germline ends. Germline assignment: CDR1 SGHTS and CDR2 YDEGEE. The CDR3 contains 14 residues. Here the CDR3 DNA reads TGTGCCAGCAGTGGCGGTCGATCTAATGAAAAACTGTTTTTT. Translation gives CASSGGRSNEKLFF.

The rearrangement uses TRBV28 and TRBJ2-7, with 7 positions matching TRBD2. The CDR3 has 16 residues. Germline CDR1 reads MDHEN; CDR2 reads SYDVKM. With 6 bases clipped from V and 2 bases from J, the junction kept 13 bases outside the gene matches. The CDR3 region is CASRPGYWREPYEQYF. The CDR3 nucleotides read TGTGCCAGCAGGCCCGGCTACTGGCGGGAGCCCTACGAGCAGTACTTC.

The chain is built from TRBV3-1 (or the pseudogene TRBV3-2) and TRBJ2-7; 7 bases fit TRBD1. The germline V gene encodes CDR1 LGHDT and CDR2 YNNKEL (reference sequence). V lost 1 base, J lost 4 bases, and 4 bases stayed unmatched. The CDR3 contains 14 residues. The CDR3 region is CASSQVDRKYEQYF. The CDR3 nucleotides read TGTGCCAGCAGCCAAGTGGACAGGAAATACGAGCAGTACTTC.

CDR3: CASSENGNQPQHF. The CDR3 DNA follows: TGTGCCAGCAGTGAAAATGGGAATCAGCCCCAGCATTTT. The rearrangement links TRBV6-1 to TRBJ1-5; D unclear. Germline V CDR1 and CDR2: MNHNS, SASEGT. Trimming removed 2 bases at V and 4 bases at J, with 6 bases between. The length of the CDR3 is 13 residues.

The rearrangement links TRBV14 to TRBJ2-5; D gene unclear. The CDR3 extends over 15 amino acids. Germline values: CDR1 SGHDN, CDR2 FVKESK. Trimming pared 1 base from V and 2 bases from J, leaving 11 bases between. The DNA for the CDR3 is TGTGCCAGCAGCCAAGGCTTACAGAAACAAGAGACCCAGTACTTC. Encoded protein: CASSQGLQKQETQYF.

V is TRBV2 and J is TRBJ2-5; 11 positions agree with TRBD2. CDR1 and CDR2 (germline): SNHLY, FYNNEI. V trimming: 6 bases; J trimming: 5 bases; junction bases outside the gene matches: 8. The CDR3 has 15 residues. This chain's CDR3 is CASRNSGRGSETQYF. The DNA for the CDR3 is TGTGCCAGCAGAAATAGCGGGAGGGGGAGTGAGACCCAGTACTTC.

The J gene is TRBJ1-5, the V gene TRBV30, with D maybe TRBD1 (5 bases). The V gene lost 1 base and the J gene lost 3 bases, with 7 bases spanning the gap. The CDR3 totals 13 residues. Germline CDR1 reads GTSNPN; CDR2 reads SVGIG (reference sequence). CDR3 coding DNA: TGTGCCTGGAGTGAGGGGAACAATCAGCCCCAGCATTTT. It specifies CAWSEGNNQPQHF.

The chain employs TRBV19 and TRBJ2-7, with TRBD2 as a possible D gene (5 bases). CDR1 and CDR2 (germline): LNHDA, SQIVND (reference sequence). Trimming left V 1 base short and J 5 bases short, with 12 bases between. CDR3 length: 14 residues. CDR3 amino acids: CASSIGGREDEQYF. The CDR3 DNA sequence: TGTGCCAGTAGTATAGGAGGGAGAGAGGACGAGCAGTACTTC.

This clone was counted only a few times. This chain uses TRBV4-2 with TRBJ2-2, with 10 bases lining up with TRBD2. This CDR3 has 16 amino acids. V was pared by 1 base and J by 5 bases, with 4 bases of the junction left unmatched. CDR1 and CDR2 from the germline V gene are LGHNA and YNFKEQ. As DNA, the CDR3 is TGTGCCAGCAGCCAAGGGGCTAGCGGGAGAACCGGGGAGCTGTTTTTT. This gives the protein CASSQGASGRTGELFF.

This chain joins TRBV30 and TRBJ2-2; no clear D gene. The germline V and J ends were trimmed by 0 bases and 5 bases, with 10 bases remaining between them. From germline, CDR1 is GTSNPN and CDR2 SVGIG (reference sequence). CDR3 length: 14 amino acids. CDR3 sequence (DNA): TGTGCCTGGAGTGTTTTTTTCGGGACCGGGGAGCTGTTTTTT. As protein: CAWSVFFGTGELFF.

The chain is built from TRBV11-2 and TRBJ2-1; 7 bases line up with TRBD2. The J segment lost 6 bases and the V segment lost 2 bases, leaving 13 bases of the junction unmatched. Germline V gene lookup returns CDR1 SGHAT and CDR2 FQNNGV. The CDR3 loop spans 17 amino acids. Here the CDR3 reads CASSLRALAGAGNEQFF. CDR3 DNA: TGTGCCAGCAGCTTAAGGGCACTGGCGGGAGCAGGCAATGAGCAGTTCTTC.

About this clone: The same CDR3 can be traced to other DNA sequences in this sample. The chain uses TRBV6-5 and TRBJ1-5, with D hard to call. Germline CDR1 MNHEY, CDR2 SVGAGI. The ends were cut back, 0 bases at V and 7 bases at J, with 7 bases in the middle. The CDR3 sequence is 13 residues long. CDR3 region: CASSYSSGQPQHF. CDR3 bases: TGTGCCAGCAGTTACTCATCGGGCCAGCCCCAGCATTTT.

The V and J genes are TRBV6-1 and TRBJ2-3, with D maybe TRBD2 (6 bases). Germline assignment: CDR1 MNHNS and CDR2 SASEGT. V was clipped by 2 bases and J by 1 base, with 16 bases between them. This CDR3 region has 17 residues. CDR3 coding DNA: TGTGCCAGCAGTGAATTCGTTAGCGGTTCGGGCACAGATACGCAGTATTTT. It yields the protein CASSEFVSGSGTDTQYF.